The subject of this entry is one T cell receptor (beta chain). Its antigen remains undetermined. Base quality data are lacking; no much larger clone is found one base away. TCRdb shows the sequencer as Illumina HiSeq 1500. TCRdb trimmed the raw reads at Q25, called clones with MiXCR and kept productive beta chains. Merged by CDR3 protein, the rows form single entries marked with the most common genes and DNA. The sample records fewer than 950,000 distinct CDR3 sequences, roughly 33% of which are singletons. Around an eighth of the sample is taken by the ten largest. The entry originates in a study of T cell repertoires in cytomegalovirus infection (dated by TCRdb to about 2019). Background on the whole study: Alongside well-studied HLA-B-restricted epitopes, the peptide stimulations were aimed at recently identified HLA-C-restricted CMV epitopes, whose presentation resists viral immunomodulation. Because public TCR beta signatures pointed to carriage of CMV infection together with the matching HLA type, the HLA type of each donor mattered for the analysis. General study outcomes and caveats: The ex vivo response was dominated by HLA-C-restricted CMV-specific TCR beta clonotypes, which also provided the single most frequent clonotype in two of eight donors. In both this cohort and an independent roughly 350-donor cohort, the cumulative frequency of public TCR beta family members distinguished carriers of CMV infection plus the relevant HLA type.

Interpreted using the paper, the treatment or condition label stands for: in vitro stimulation with specific CMV peptide epitopes to enrich CMV-specific T cells. Inclusive of the bounding cysteine and phenylalanine, the CDR3 is 16 residues long. The only DNA kept is the CDR3, 48 bases in frame from the first base. Ends trimmed: V by 10 bases, J by 5 bases; bases unmatched to a gene: 20. The CDR1 and CDR2 encoded by the germline V gene are SNHLY and FYNNEI. The clonotype originates from a human donor in good health (CMV status not recorded). Some clones in this sample may be carry-over from other donors' samples. Rearrangement joined TRBV2 to TRBJ2-7, with 7 middle bases fitting TRBD1. Sample: cultured CD8+ T cells from PBMCs, taken from culture after CMV antigen stimulation. CDR3 region: CATWALEEGARDEQYF. Read as DNA, the sequence is TGTGCCACCTGGGCCCTAGAAGAGGGGGCTAGGGACGAGCAGTACTTC.